This T cell receptor beta chain came from a study of Graves' ophthalmopathy and Graves' hyperthyroidism. This clonotype was picked up many times. Investigators amplified TCR beta CDR3 regions from RNA transcripts. A first-round RT-PCR used HTBI primers, followed by a second-round multiplex PCR. TCRdb used MiXCR to reprocess the multiplex PCR reads, holding one entry per CDR3 protein. The sample yields hundreds of thousands of distinct CDR3 sequences, approximately 21% seen once. The germline CDR1 and CDR2 sequences are SNHLY and FYNNEI. Trimming took 8 bases from V and 0 from J; bases not matched to a gene: 3. The CDR3 has 13 residues.

The sample taken for sequencing was peripheral blood. The gene calls are TRBV2 and TRBJ1-1; TRBD1 matches 7 bases. The sequence derives from a woman between 45 and 65 years old with Graves' ophthalmopathy. CDR3 sequence: CASHRGVNTEAFF. DNA for the CDR3: TGTGCCAGCCACAGGGGCGTGAACACTGAAGCTTTCTTT. The full variable domain, with the rest looked up from reference TRBV2 and TRBJ1-1, is EPEVTQTPSHQVTQMGQEVILRCVPISNHLYFYWYRQILGQKVEFLVSFYNNEISEKSEIFDDQFSVERPDGSNFTLKIRSTKLEDSAMYFCASHRGVNTEAFFGQGTRLTVV.